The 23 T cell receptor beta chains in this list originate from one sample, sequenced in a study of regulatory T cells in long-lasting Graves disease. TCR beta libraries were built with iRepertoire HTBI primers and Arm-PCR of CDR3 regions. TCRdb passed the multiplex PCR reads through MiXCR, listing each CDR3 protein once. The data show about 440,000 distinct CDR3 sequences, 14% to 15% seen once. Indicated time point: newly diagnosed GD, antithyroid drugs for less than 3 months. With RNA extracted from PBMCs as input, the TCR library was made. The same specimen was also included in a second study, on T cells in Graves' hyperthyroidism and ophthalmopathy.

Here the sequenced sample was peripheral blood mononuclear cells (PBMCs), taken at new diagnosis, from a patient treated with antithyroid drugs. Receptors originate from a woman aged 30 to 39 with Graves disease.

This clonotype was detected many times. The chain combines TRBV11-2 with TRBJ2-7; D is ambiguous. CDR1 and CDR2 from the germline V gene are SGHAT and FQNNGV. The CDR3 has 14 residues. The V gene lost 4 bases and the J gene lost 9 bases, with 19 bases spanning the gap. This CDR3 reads CASSSTELSTRQYF. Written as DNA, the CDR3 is TGTGCCAGCAGCTCCACGGAACTATCTACGAGGCAGTACTTC. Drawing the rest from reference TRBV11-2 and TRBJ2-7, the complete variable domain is EAGVAQSPRYKIIEKRQSVAFWCNPISGHATLYWYQQILGQGPKLLIQFQNNGVVDDSQLPKDRFSAERLKGVDSTLKIQPAKLEDSAVYLCASSSTELSTRQYFGPGTRLTVT.

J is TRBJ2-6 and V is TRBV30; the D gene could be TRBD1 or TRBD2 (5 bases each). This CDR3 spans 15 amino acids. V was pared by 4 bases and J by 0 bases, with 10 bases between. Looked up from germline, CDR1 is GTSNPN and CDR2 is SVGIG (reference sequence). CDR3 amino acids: CAWTGPYSGANVLTF. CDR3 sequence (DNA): TGTGCCTGGACGGGACCCTACTCTGGGGCCAACGTCCTGACTTTC.

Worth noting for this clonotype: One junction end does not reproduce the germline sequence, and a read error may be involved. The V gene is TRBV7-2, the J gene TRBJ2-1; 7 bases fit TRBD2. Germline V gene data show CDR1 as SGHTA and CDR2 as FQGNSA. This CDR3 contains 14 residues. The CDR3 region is CPSSITSAYNEQFF. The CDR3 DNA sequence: TGTCCCAGCAGCATTACTAGCGCTTACAATGAGCAGTTCTTC.

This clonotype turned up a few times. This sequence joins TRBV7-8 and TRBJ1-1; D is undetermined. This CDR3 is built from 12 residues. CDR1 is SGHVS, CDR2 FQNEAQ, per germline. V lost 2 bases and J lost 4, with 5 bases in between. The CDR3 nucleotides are TGTGCCAGCAGCTTAAGGAGCACTGAAGCTTTCTTT. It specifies CASSLRSTEAFF.

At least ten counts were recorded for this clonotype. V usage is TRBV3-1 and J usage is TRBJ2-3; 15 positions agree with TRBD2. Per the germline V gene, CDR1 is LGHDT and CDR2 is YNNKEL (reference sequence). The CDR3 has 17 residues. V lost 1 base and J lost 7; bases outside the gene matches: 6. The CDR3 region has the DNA TGTGCCAGCAGCCAAGGGACTAGCGGGAGGGCCCGATATACGCAGTATTTT. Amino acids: CASSQGTSGRARYTQYF.

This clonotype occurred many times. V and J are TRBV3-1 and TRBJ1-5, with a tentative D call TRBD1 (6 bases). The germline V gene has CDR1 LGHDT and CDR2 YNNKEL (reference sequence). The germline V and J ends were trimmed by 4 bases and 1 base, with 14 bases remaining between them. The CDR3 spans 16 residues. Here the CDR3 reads CASSPTRGGSNQPQHF. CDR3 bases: TGTGCCAGCAGCCCCACTAGAGGGGGGAGCAATCAGCCCCAGCATTTT.

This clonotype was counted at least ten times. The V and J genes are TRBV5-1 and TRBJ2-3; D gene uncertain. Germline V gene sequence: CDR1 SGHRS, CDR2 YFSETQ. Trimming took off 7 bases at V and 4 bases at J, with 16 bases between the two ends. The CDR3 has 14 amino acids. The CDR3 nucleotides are TGCGCCAGCGCTGCCTCTCAGGTGGCAGATACGCAGTATTTT. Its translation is CASAASQVADTQYF. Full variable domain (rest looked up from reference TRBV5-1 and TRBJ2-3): KAGVTQTPRYLIKTRGQQVTLSCSPISGHRSVSWYQQTPGQGLQFLFEYFSETQRNKGNFPGRFSGRQFSNSRSEMNVSTLELGDSALYLCASAASQVADTQYFGPGTRLTVL.

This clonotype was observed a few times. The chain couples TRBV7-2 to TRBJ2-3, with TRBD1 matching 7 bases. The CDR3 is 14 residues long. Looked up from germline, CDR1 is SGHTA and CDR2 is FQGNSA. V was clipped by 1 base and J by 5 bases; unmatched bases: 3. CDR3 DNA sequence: TGTGCCAGCAGCTTAGTACAGGGGATAGATACGCAGTATTTT. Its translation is CASSLVQGIDTQYF.

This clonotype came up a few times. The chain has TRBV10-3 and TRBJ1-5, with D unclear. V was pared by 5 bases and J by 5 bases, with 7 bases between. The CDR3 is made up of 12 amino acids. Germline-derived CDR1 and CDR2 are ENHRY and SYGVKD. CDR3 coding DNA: TGTGCCATCAGTCGAGGAGATCAGCCCCAGCATTTT. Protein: CAISRGDQPQHF.

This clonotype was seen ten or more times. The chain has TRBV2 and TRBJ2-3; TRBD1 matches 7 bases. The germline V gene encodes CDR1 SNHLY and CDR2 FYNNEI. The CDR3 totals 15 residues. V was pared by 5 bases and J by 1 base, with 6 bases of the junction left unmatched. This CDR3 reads CASSRQGAGTDTQYF. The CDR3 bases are TGTGCCAGCAGTAGACAGGGAGCGGGCACAGATACGCAGTATTTT.

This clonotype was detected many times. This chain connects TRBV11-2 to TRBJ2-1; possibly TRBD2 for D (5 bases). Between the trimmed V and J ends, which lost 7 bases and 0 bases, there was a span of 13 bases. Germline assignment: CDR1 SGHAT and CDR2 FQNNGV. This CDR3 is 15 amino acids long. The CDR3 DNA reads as TGTGCCAGCACCCGAGCGGTCAGCTCCTACAATGAGCAGTTCTTC. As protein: CASTRAVSSYNEQFF.

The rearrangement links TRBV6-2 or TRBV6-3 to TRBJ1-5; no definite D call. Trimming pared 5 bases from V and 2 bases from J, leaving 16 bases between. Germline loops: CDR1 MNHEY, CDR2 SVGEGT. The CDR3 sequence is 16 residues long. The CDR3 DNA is TGTGCCAGCAGTGAAAAAGGAGGGATCGGCAATCAGCCCCAGCATTTT. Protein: CASSEKGGIGNQPQHF.

The CDR3, as DNA: TGTGCCTGGAATAGGGGCAGGAGCACTGAAGCTTTCTTT. Its protein product is CAWNRGRSTEAFF. The chain uses TRBV30 and TRBJ1-1, with D possibly being TRBD1 (5 bases). Germline CDR1 reads GTSNPN; CDR2 reads SVGIG (reference sequence). There are 13 residues in the CDR3. V was pared by 4 bases and J by 4 bases, with 13 bases between.

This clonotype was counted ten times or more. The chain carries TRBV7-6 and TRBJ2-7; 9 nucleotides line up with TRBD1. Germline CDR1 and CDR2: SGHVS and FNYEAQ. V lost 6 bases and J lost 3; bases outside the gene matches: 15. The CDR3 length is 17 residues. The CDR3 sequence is CASSTNHRDRAYYEQYF. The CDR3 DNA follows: TGTGCCAGCAGTACTAACCACCGGGACAGGGCTTACTACGAGCAGTACTTC.

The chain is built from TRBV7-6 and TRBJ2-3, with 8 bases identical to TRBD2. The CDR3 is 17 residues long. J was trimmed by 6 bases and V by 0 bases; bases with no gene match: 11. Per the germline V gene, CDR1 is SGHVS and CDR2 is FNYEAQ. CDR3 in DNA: TGTGCCAGCAGCTTAGCGGGCGGAGCGGGAGTACGGGATACGCAGTATTTT. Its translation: CASSLAGGAGVRDTQYF.

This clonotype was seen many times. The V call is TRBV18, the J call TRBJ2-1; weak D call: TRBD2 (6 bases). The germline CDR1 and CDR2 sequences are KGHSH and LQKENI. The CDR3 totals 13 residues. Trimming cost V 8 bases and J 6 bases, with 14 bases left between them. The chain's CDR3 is CASDTSFGNEQFF. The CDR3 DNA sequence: TGTGCCAGCGATACTAGCTTTGGCAATGAGCAGTTCTTC.

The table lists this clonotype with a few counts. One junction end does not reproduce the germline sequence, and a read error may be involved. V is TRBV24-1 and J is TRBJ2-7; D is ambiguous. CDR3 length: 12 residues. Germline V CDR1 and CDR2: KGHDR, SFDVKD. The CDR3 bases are TGTGCCACCAGCGATTCCCAATACGAGCAGTACTTC. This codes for CATSDSQYEQYF.

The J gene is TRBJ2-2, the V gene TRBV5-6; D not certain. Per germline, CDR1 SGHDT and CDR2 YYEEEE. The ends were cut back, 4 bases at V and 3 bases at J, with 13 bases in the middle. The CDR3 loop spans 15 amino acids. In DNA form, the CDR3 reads TGTGCCAGCAGCCTGGGAAGCCCCTACACCGGGGAGCTGTTTTTT. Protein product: CASSLGSPYTGELFF.

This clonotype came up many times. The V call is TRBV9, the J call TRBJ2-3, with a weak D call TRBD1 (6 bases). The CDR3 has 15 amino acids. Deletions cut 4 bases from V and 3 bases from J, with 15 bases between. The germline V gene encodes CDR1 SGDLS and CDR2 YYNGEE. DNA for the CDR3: TGTGCCAGCAGCTGGAGCGGACAGACGACAGATACGCAGTATTTT. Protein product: CASSWSGQTTDTQYF.

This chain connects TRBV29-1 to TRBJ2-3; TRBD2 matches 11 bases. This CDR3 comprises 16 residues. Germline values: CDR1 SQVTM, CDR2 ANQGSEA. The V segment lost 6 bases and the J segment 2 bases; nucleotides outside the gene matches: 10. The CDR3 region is CSVLRWTSGYTDTQYF. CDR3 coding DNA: TGCAGCGTCCTGAGGTGGACTAGCGGGTACACAGATACGCAGTATTTT.

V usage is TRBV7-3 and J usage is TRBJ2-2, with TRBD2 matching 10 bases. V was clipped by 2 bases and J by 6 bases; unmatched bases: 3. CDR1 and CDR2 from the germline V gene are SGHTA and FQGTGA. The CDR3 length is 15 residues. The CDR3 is CASSLPAGGPGELFF. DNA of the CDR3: TGTGCCAGCAGCTTACCAGCGGGAGGGCCCGGGGAGCTGTTTTTT.

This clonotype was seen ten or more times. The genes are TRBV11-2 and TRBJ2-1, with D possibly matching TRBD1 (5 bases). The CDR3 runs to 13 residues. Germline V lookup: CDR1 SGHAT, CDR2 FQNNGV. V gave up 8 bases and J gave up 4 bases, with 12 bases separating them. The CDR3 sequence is CASQAYRYNEQFF. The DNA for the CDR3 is TGTGCCAGCCAGGCCTACAGGTACAATGAGCAGTTCTTC.

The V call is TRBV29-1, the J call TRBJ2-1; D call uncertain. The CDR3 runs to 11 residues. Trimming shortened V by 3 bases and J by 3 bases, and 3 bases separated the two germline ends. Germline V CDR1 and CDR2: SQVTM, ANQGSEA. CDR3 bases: TGCAGCGTTGACAACTACAATGAGCAGTTCTTC. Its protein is CSVDNYNEQFF.